This T cell receptor beta chain was observed in a study of blood T cell repertoires in COVID-19 (dated by TCRdb to 2018 to 2020). For context, the study as a whole: The collaborator samples originated in the United States, Italy and Spain and spanned the acute and convalescent phases of COVID-19. The repertoires were made available in a free public database intended to serve as a resource for research on the immune response to SARS-CoV-2. The sample metadata nearly always contained a de-identified subject ID, COVID-19 status, age in years and sex. Subjects who had been exposed to COVID-19, were actively infected with it, or had recovered from it provided the deeply sampled blood TCRbeta repertoires that made up the dataset. The material from the prospective study consisted of cDNA or gDNA derived from T cells, B-cell-depleted T cells, or PBMCs. Where available, HLA class I and class II types were obtained from metadata supplied by the sample provider rather than from assay-based typing. Samples were obtained from the ongoing ImmuneRACE study (first 160 participants) and from approximately 1,200 subjects provided by 6 global collaborators.

General findings and caveats noted by the study authors: The quantity of clinical and demographic metadata differed by source and by participant and was supplied without curation.

For this clone: This receptor's antigen is unknown. The record has no base qualities; no much larger clone is one base away.

In the prospective study, participants were about 18 to 95 years old, resided in about two dozen geographic areas of the United States, and were enrolled through a virtual design. In the prospective study, cohorts were assigned on the basis of participant-reported clinical history obtained from a screening survey and a study questionnaire. Mobile phlebotomists in the prospective study collected whole blood, serum and a nasopharyngeal or oropharyngeal swab from every participant. Additional blood draws and questionnaires over an approximately two-month period could optionally be provided by prospective study participants. Before DNA extraction, blood samples from the prospective study were shipped at room temperature or frozen. TCRbeta CDR3 regions were amplified from genomic DNA by means of the immunoSEQ Assay, a bias-controlled multiplex PCR. As for how the authors treated the data: Within the assay, amplification of reference gene primers was used to estimate how many nucleated cells each sample contained. To quantify the absolute abundance of each unique TCRbeta CDR3 rearrangement, sequence reads were collapsed and filtered. For each sample, productive Simpson clonality was calculated as the square root of Simpson's diversity index over productive rearrangements. In TCRdb, the immuneACCESS table is reduced to in-frame sequences with V and J assigned. These tables do not hold every clone; where another copy was compared, an unresolved V gene accounts for under half, and the others remain unexplained. V, J and clone size are taken as reported in that table, and D and trimming were inferred from the DNA itself. A total of 210,000 or so clones appear in this sample, approximately 80% of them only once. Over 7% of the sample is held by the ten biggest clonotypes.

There are 14 amino acids in the CDR3, from cysteine to phenylalanine inclusive. Of all the DNA, just the CDR3 is kept, 42 bases in frame from base 1. V and J are truncated by 2 bases and 5 bases respectively, leaving an intervening sequence of 12 bases. CDR1 and CDR2 were assigned from the germline V gene as SGHTA and FQGNSA. The sequencing sample was made of PBMCs or T cells enriched from blood (not recorded which). The chain is encoded by TRBV7-2 joined to TRBJ1-2; a weak D assignment points to TRBD1 (6 bases agree). This receptor was taken from a woman aged 35 to 49 with acute COVID-19. The CDR3 sequence is CASSLNGQRYGYTF. The base sequence is TGTGCCAGCAGCTTAAACGGACAGCGATATGGCTACACCTTC.